This T cell receptor beta chain was captured by sequencing in a study of T-cell reconstitution after alpha-beta-depleted transplantation in children (dated by TCRdb to the mid-2010s). For the study in its entirety: Using TCR repertoire profiling, the study quantitatively followed how T-cell immune reconstitution unfolded in children after TCRalphabeta/CD19-depleted allogeneic hematopoietic cell transplantation. Study-wide conclusions, independent of this receptor: The frequencies of hyperexpanded clones fell over the following months, and after one year, T-cell counts and TCRbeta diversity were mostly attributed to newly produced T cells. The high TCRbeta diversity at day 60 in some patients was ascribed to recipient T cells and intrathymic progenitors that had survived conditioning. The apparently early alphabetaT-cell count recovery about two months after transplant was reportedly dependent on only several hundred rapidly expanded clones derived from non-depleted graft cells.

The treatment or condition label, read with the paper, signifies: allogeneic hematopoietic cell transplantation with graft depleted of TCRalphabeta T cells and CD19 B cells. TCRalphabeta/CD19-depleted allogeneic hematopoietic cell grafts were given to the transplant recipients, all of whom were children. CDR1 MNHEY and CDR2 SVGAGI are derived from the germline V gene. Counted from cysteine to phenylalanine, this CDR3 has 16 amino acids. Only the CDR3 part of the read is kept: 48 bases, read in frame from the first base. The junction shows trimming of 3 bases on V and 6 bases on J, plus 15 bases between the germline ends. This clonotype appeared many times. Its cognate antigen has yet to be identified. Base-call qualities are not available, and no considerably larger clone is one nucleotide away. Library preparation was by PCR. Sequencing took place on an Illumina HiSeq 2500. TCR libraries were prepared with molecular barcoding, using unique molecular identifiers to normalize TCRbeta repertoire quantification. The raw public data were reprocessed by TCRdb itself: fastp quality trimming at Q25, MiXCR clonotype calling, in-frame beta chains only. Rows merge per CDR3 protein into single entries with the most common DNA and genes. The sample records some 76,000 distinct CDR3 sequences, about a tenth of which are singletons. The ten largest clones capture over 10% of the sample.

This chain joins TRBV6-5 to TRBJ1-6, with the identity of the D gene unclear. This sample comprised PBMCs, obtained before TCRalphabeta/CD19-depleted stem cell transplant. The sequence was obtained from a boy between 10 and 17 years old with acute myeloid leukemia, due to receive a stem cell transplant. The nucleotide sequence reads TGTGCCAGCAGTTATCTCACAGCTAAATTTAATTCACCCCTCCACTTT. It translates to CASSYLTAKFNSPLHF.